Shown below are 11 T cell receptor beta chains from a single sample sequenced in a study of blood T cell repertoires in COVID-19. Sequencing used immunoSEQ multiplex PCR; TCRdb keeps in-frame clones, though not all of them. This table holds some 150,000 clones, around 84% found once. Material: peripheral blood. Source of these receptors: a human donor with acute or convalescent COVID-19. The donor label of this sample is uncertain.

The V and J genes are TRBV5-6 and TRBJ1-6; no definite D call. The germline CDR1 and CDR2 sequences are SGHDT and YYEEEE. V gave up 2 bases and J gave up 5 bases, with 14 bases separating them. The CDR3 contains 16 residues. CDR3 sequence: CASSFFGSADNSPLHF. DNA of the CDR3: TGTGCCAGCAGCTTTTTTGGATCTGCGGATAATTCACCCCTCCACTTT.

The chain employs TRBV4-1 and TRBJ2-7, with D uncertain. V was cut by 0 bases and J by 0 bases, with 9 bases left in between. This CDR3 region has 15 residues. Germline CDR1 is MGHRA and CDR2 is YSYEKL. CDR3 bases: TGCGCCAGCAGCCAAGAAGGCGGTTACTCCTACGAGCAGTACTTC. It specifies CASSQEGGYSYEQYF.

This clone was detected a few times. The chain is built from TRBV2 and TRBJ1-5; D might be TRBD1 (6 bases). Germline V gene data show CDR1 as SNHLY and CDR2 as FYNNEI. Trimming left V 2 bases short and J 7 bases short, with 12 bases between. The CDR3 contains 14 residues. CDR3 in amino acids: CASSEMGHLQPQHF. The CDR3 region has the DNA TGTGCCAGCAGTGAAATGGGACACTTACAGCCCCAGCATTTT.

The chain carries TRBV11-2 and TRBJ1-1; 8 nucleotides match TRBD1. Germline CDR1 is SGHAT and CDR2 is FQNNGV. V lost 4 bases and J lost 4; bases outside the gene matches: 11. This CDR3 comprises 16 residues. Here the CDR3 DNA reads TGTGCCAGCAGCTACCTACGACAGGGGAGGGTCACTGAAGCTTTCTTT. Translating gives CASSYLRQGRVTEAFF. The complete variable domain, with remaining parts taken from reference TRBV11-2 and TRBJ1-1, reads EAGVAQSPRYKIIEKRQSVAFWCNPISGHATLYWYQQILGQGPKLLIQFQNNGVVDDSQLPKDRFSAERLKGVDSTLKIQPAKLEDSAVYLCASSYLRQGRVTEAFFGQGTRLTVV.

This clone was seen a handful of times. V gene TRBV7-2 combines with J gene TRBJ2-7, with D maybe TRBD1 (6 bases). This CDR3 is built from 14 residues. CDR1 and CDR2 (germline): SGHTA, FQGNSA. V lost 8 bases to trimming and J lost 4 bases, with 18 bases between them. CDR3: CASGPGQGRYEQYF. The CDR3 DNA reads TGTGCCAGCGGCCCCGGGCAGGGGAGATACGAGCAGTACTTC.

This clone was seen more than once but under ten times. The CDR3 DNA sequence: TGCGCCAGCAGCCAAGTTGACGCGGCGGGAGGACGCACAGATACGCAGTATTTT. Its protein is CASSQVDAAGGRTDTQYF. The V and J genes are TRBV4-1 and TRBJ2-3; 8 nucleotides match TRBD2. The CDR3 contains 18 residues. Germline trimming cut 1 base from V and 1 base from J; bases unmatched to any gene: 10. CDR1 and CDR2 (germline): MGHRA, YSYEKL.

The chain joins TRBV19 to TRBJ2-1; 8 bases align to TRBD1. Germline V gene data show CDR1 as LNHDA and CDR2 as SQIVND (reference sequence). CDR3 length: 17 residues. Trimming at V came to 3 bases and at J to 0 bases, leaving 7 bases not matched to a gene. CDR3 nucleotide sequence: TGTGCCAGTAGTATCAGGGGGCGGGCCGTCTCCTACAATGAGCAGTTCTTC. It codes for CASSIRGRAVSYNEQFF.

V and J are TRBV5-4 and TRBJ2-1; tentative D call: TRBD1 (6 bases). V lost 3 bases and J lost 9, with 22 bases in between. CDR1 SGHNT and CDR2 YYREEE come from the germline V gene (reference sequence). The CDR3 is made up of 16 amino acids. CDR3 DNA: TGTGCCAGCAGCTCAGCCAACACAGGGATTGGTGGTGAGCAGTTCTTC. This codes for CASSSANTGIGGEQFF.

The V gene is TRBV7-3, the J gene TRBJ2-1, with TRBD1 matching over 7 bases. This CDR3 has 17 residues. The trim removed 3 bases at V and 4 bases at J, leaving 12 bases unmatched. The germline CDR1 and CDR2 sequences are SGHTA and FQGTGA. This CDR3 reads CASSLTGLGTIYNEQFF. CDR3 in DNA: TGTGCCAGCAGCTTGACAGGGTTAGGGACAATTTACAATGAGCAGTTCTTC.

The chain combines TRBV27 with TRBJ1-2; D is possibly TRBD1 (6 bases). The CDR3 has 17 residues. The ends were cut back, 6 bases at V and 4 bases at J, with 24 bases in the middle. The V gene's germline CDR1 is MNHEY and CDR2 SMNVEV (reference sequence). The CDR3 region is CASSPTGSHGQSYGYTF. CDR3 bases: TGTGCCAGCAGCCCGACAGGTTCCCACGGACAGTCCTATGGCTACACCTTC.

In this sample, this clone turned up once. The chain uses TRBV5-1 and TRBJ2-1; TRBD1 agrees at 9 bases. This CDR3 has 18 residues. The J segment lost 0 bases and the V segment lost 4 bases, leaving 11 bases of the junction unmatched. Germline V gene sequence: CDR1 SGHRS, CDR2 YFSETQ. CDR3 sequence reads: CASSKGQGPRSSYNEQFF. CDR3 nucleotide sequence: TGCGCCAGCAGCAAAGGACAGGGGCCCCGAAGCTCCTACAATGAGCAGTTCTTC. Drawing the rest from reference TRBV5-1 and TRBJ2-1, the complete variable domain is KAGVTQTPRYLIKTRGQQVTLSCSPISGHRSVSWYQQTPGQGLQFLFEYFSETQRNKGNFPGRFSGRQFSNSRSEMNVSTLELGDSALYLCASSKGQGPRSSYNEQFFGPGTRLTVL.